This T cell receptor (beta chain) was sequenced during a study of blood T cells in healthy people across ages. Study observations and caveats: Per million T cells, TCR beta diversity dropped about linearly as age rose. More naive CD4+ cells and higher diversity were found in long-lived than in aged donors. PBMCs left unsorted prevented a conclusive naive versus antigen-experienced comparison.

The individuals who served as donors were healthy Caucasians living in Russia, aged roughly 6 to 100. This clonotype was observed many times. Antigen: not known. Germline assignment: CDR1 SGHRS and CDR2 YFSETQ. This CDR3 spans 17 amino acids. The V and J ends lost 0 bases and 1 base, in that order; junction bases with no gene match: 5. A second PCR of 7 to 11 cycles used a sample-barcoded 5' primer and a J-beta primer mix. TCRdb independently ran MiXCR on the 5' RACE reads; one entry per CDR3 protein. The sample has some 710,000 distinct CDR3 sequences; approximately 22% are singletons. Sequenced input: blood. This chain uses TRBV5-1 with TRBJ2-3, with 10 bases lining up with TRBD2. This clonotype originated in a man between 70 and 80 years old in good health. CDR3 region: CASSLGLAGPRTDTQYF. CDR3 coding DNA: TGCGCCAGCAGCTTGGGACTAGCGGGTCCGCGCACAGATACGCAGTATTTT.